One sample yielded the 11 T cell receptor beta chains listed below, sequenced in a study of healthy donors' naive CD4 and CD8 T cells. Each TCR library used 500 ng of total RNA and a linear amplification protocol. TCRdb re-analysed the reads in MiXCR, keeping a single row per CDR3 protein. The sample consists of about 200,000 distinct CDR3 sequences, 65% to 75% of them appearing once. Material: naive CD4+ and CD8+ T cells sorted from blood, pooled from several donors. The receptor set was obtained from a pool of human donors in good health; the sample pools cells from several healthy donors.

In its sample, this clonotype was seen once. The CDR3 DNA sequence: TGCAGCGTCTTCCCGGGACAGGGCACAGATACGCAGTATTTT. It translates to CSVFPGQGTDTQYF. The chain joins TRBV29-1 to TRBJ2-3; 8 nucleotides align to TRBD1. With 6 bases clipped from V and 1 base from J, the junction kept 6 bases outside the gene matches. Germline assignment: CDR1 SQVTM and CDR2 ANQGSEA. There are 14 residues in the CDR3.

CDR3 coding DNA: TGCGCCAGCAGCTTTGTCGGACAGGGAAGCACAGATACGCAGTATTTT. This encodes CASSFVGQGSTDTQYF. The chain is built from TRBV5-1 and TRBJ2-3, with 8 positions matching TRBD1. This CDR3 has 16 amino acids. The trim removed 2 bases at V and 0 bases at J, leaving 5 bases unmatched. CDR1 is SGHRS, CDR2 YFSETQ, per germline.

This clonotype was counted a few times. The genes are TRBV29-1 and TRBJ2-5, with TRBD2 identical over 8 bases. The V segment lost 5 bases and the J segment 3 bases; nucleotides outside the gene matches: 8. The germline V gene encodes CDR1 SQVTM and CDR2 ANQGSEA. There are 14 residues in the CDR3. The DNA for the CDR3 is TGCAGCGTTCGCGGCGGGAGGATAGAAGAGACCCAGTACTTC. Translated, it gives CSVRGGRIEETQYF.

The chain recombines TRBV20-1 with TRBJ2-7; D is possibly TRBD2 (6 bases). The CDR3 loop spans 15 amino acids. V gave up 0 bases and J gave up 4 bases, with 16 bases separating them. Germline V gene sequence: CDR1 DFQATT, CDR2 SNEGSKA (reference sequence). CDR3 sequence: CSARDLEGLAYEQYF. CDR3 bases: TGCAGTGCTAGAGATCTAGAAGGGCTAGCGTACGAGCAGTACTTC.

This clonotype turned up a few times. The chain combines TRBV6-5 with TRBJ2-7; 8 bases match TRBD2. Trimming took 8 bases from V and 3 from J; bases not matched to a gene: 9. This CDR3 contains 14 residues. Germline CDR1 MNHEY, CDR2 SVGAGI. The DNA of the CDR3 is TGTGCCAGCGCCGAACTAGCGGCATTCTACGAGCAGTACTTC. Amino acid sequence: CASAELAAFYEQYF.

This clonotype was counted a single time. The chain uses TRBV19 and TRBJ1-6; D call uncertain. V lost 3 bases and J 7 bases, leaving 4 bases between the germline ends. The CDR3 has 12 amino acids. Germline V gene data show CDR1 as LNHDA and CDR2 as SQIVND (reference sequence). The CDR3 DNA sequence: TGTGCCAGTAGTATGGAGAATTCACCCCTCCACTTT. Its translation is CASSMENSPLHF.

The CDR3 DNA sequence: TGTGCCAGCAGTTTTTCCATCGAGCAGTACTTC. It encodes CASSFSIEQYF. The rearrangement uses TRBV12-3 or TRBV12-4 and TRBJ2-7; D unresolved. The length of the CDR3 is 11 residues. Deletions cut 3 bases from V and 6 bases from J, with 6 bases between.

The chain carries TRBV30 and TRBJ1-5; D gene ambiguous. Germline V gives CDR1 GTSNPN, CDR2 SVGIG (reference sequence). V was shortened by 2 bases and J by 5 bases, with 16 bases between the two germline ends. This CDR3 has 15 amino acids. The CDR3 coding sequence is TGTGCCTGGAGTCACGGGGTTGGCTTTGATCAGCCCCAGCATTTT. Translation gives CAWSHGVGFDQPQHF.

This clonotype was detected a few times. The rearrangement links TRBV15 to TRBJ1-5; no reliable D call. V dropped 0 bases and J dropped 4 bases, with 7 bases sitting between them. Germline values: CDR1 LNHNV, CDR2 YYDKDF (reference sequence). The CDR3 is 14 residues long. The DNA of the CDR3 is TGTGCCACCAGCAGAGATGTCGGTAATCAGCCCCAGCATTTT. It codes for CATSRDVGNQPQHF.

The chain uses TRBV11-2 and TRBJ2-3; the match to TRBD2 covers 7 bases. With V trimmed by 3 bases and J by 3 bases, 3 bases remained unmatched. Germline CDR1 SGHAT, CDR2 FQNNGV. This CDR3 has 14 residues. The CDR3: CASSFGGRTDTQYF. The CDR3 DNA reads as TGTGCCAGCAGCTTCGGCGGGAGAACAGATACGCAGTATTTT. Together with reference TRBV11-2 and TRBJ2-3, the CDR3 gives the full variable domain: EAGVAQSPRYKIIEKRQSVAFWCNPISGHATLYWYQQILGQGPKLLIQFQNNGVVDDSQLPKDRFSAERLKGVDSTLKIQPAKLEDSAVYLCASSFGGRTDTQYFGPGTRLTVL.

CDR3 sequence: CSVPLEDLMWGYTF. CDR3 DNA sequence: TGCAGCGTTCCGTTGGAGGACTTAATGTGGGGCTACACCTTC. V is TRBV29-1 and J is TRBJ1-2; unclear D gene. Germline CDR1 is SQVTM and CDR2 is ANQGSEA. Trimming took off 5 bases at V and 8 bases at J, with 21 bases between the two ends. This CDR3 spans 14 amino acids.